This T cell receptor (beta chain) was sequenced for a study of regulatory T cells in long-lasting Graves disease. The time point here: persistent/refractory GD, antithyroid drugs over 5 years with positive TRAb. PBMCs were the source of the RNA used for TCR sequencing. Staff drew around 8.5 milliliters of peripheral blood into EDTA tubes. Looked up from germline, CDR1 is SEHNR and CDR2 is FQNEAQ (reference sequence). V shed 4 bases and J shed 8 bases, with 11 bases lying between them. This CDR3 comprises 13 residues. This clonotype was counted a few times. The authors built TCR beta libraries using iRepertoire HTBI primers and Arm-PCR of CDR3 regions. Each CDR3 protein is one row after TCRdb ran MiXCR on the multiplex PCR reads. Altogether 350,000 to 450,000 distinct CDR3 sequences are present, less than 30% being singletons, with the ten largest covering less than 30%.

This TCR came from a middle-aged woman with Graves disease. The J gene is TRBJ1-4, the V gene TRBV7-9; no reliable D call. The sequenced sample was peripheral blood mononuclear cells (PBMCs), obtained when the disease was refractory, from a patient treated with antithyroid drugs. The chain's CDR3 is CASSSYVIEKLFF. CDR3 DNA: TGTGCCAGCAGCTCCTACGTGATCGAAAAACTGTTTTTT. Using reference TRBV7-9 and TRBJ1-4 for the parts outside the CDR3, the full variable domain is DTGVSQNPRHKITKRGQNVTFRCDPISEHNRLYWYRQTLGQGPEFLTYFQNEAQLEKSRLLSDRFSAERPKGSFSTLEIQRTEQGDSAMYLCASSSYVIEKLFFGSGTQLSVL.